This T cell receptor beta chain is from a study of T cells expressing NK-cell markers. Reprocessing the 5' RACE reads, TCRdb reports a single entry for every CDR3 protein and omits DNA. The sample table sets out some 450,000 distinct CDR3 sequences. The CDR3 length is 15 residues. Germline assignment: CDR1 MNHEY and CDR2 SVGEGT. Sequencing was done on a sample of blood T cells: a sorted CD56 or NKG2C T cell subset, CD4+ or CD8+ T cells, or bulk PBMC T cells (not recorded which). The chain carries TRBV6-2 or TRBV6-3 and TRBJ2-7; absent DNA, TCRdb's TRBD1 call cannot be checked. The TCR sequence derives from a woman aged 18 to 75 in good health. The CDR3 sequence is CASSYPGRPPTEQYF.